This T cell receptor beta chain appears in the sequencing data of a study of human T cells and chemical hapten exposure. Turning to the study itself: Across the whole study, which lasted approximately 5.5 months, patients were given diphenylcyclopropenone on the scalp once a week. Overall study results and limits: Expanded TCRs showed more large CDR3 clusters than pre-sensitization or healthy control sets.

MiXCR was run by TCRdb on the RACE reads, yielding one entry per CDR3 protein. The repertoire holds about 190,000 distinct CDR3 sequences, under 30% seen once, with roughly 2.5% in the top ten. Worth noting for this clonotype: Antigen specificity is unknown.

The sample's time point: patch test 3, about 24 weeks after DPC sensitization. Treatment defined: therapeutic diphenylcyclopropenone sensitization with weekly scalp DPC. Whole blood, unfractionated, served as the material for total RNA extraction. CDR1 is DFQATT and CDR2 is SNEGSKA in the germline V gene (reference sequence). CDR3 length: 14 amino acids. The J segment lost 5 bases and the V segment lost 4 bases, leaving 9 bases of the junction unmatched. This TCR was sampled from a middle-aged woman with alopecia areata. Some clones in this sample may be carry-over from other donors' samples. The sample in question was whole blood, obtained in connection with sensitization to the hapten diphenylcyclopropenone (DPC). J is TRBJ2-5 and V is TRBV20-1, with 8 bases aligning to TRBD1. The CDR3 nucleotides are TGCAGTGCTACTCAGACGGACAGGGTTGAGACCCAGTACTTC. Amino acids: CSATQTDRVETQYF.